This TCR beta chain came from a study of blood T cell repertoires in COVID-19. The table lists this clone with a count of one. V lost 6 bases and J lost 2, with 3 bases in between. The length of the CDR3 is 11 residues. The germline CDR1 and CDR2 sequences are LGHDT and YNNKEL (reference sequence). The protocol was immunoSEQ multiplex PCR, while the TCRdb copy is restricted to in-frame clones and leaves out a portion. The sample holds about 110,000 clones, 70% to 90% seen once. The TCR comes from a human donor in a cohort sampled during active COVID-19. The source material was peripheral blood. J is TRBJ2-3 and V is TRBV3-1 (or the pseudogene TRBV3-2); D is unresolved. The CDR3 bases are TGTGCCAGCAGTCACACAGATACGCAGTATTTT. This encodes CASSHTDTQYF.